This TCR beta chain was retrieved from a study of OX40 agonist ivuxolimab in advanced cancers. On the study more broadly: Patients' therapy was ivuxolimab, an antibody that acts as an agonist of OX40 (CD134).

Notes on this clone: What it binds is not known. Relative to the germline gene, one junction end is altered; a read error may explain this.

Study-wide results and caveats: CD4+ and CD8+ blood T cells expanded clonally by week 6 at 0.1 to 3.0 mg/kg. In CD8+ T cells, expanded clones were on average more numerous than in CD4+. Clonal expansion in partial responders at 0.1-3.0 mg/kg ranked among the lowest.

The CDR3 totals 16 residues. Germline assignment: CDR1 LNHNV and CDR2 YYDKDF (reference sequence). The method was immunoSEQ multiplex PCR; TCRdb's version includes in-frame clones alone and lacks a portion of them. The sample includes just under 65,000 clones, about 83% of them seen just once. This sample comprised CD4+ or CD8+ T cells sorted from blood, obtained in a trial of the OX40 agonist ivuxolimab. V usage is TRBV15 and J usage is TRBJ1-1, with D perhaps TRBD1 (5 bases). This receptor was taken from an adult with an advanced solid tumor such as melanoma, head and neck, liver or kidney cancer. The CDR3 DNA reads as TGTGCCACCAGCAGAAAATCAGGGAATTTGAAACCTGACGCTTTCTTT. It is translated as CATSRKSGNLKPDAFF.